These 32 T cell receptor beta chains were all obtained from the same sample, sequenced in a study of cytomegalovirus exposure and HLA in healthy donors (dated by TCRdb to about 2017). Library creation used the immunoSEQ multiplex PCR assay. A mixture of 60 forward primers for TCR Vbeta segments and 13 reverse primers for TCR Jbeta segments was used in the multiplex PCR. In its TCRdb copy, this immuneACCESS table keeps in-frame sequences only and misses some clones. Where compared with another copy, unresolved V genes explain less than half of these, and the others have no known cause. This sample gives roughly 300,000 clones in total; about nine tenths of them show up just once. Of the sample, about 4% falls within the top ten clones. The source material was PBMCs. The receptors here all came from a man in his forties in good health and CMV-seropositive.

This sequence joins TRBV5-4 and TRBJ1-4; TRBD1 matches 10 bases. V lost 5 bases and J lost 10; bases outside the gene matches: 11. Germline loops: CDR1 SGHNT, CDR2 YYREEE (reference sequence). CDR3 length: 15 residues. Here the CDR3 reads CASSLAGQGLGKLFF. CDR3 DNA sequence: TGTGCCAGCAGTCTGGCGGGACAGGGGTTAGGAAAACTGTTTTTT.

The V call is TRBV5-4, the J call TRBJ2-7; tentatively, D is TRBD1 (6 bases). Germline V gene sequence: CDR1 SGHNT, CDR2 YYREEE (reference sequence). CDR3 size: 14 residues. V was cut by 3 bases and J by 2 bases, with 12 bases left in between. For the CDR3, the DNA is TGTGCCAGCAGCTCCCGGACAGCGACCTACGAGCAGTACTTC. Protein product: CASSSRTATYEQYF.

V gene TRBV2 combines with J gene TRBJ2-2, with D possibly being TRBD2 (5 bases). The V gene lost 1 base and the J gene lost 7 bases, with 13 bases spanning the gap. The CDR3 covers 15 residues. CDR1 is SNHLY, CDR2 FYNNEI, per germline. CDR3 amino acids: CASSEDPRAVGELFF. Written as DNA, the CDR3 is TGTGCCAGCAGTGAAGACCCCAGAGCGGTCGGGGAGCTGTTTTTT. The variable domain in full, with the rest retrieved from reference TRBV2 and TRBJ2-2, is EPEVTQTPSHQVTQMGQEVILRCVPISNHLYFYWYRQILGQKVEFLVSFYNNEISEKSEIFDDQFSVERPDGSNFTLKIRSTKLEDSAMYFCASSEDPRAVGELFFGEGSRLTVL.

This sequence joins TRBV5-1 and TRBJ2-3; D not certain. Germline V gene data show CDR1 as SGHRS and CDR2 as YFSETQ. Trimming took 0 bases from V and 0 from J, leaving 20 bases between them. The CDR3 runs to 19 residues. For the CDR3, the DNA is TGCGCCAGCAGCTTGGGCTTAAGGTCGCGGTTGACTAGCACAGATACGCAGTATTTT. Amino acid sequence: CASSLGLRSRLTSTDTQYF.

This clone was seen a single time. The chain couples TRBV5-6 to TRBJ1-6; D perhaps matches TRBD1 (5 bases). From germline, CDR1 is SGHDT and CDR2 YYEEEE. CDR3 length equals 14 residues. Trimming removed 2 bases at V and 7 bases at J, with 10 bases between. CDR3 nucleotide sequence: TGTGCCAGCAGCTTTGGACACCTAAATTCACCCCTCCACTTT. Encoded protein: CASSFGHLNSPLHF.

CDR3 region: CASRRDSAGELFF. The CDR3 nucleotides are TGCGCCAGCAGGAGGGACAGCGCCGGGGAGCTGTTTTTT. This sequence joins TRBV10-1 and TRBJ2-2, with 7 bases matching TRBD1. The CDR3 consists of 13 residues. V dropped 6 bases and J dropped 6; count of bases not matched to a gene: 4. Per the germline V gene, CDR1 is WNHNN and CDR2 is SYGVQD (reference sequence).

The chain combines TRBV29-1 with TRBJ2-1, with TRBD2 matching over 8 bases. This CDR3 has 16 residues. Looked up from germline, CDR1 is SQVTM and CDR2 is ANQGSEA. V was pared by 0 bases and J by 6 bases, with 10 bases of the junction left unmatched. The CDR3 loop reads CSVEDLSGRAFNEQFF. As DNA, the CDR3 is TGCAGCGTTGAAGATTTGTCCGGGAGGGCCTTCAATGAGCAGTTCTTC.

The rearrangement joins TRBV2 to TRBJ2-6; no clear D gene. In germline, CDR1 is SNHLY, CDR2 FYNNEI. Trimming stripped 9 bases from V and 1 base from J, with 10 bases between. The CDR3 sequence is 14 residues long. CDR3 coding DNA: TGTGCCAGACGGTCTTTGTCTGGGGCCAACGTCCTGACTTTC. As protein: CARRSLSGANVLTF. Together with reference TRBV2 and TRBJ2-6, the CDR3 gives the full variable domain: EPEVTQTPSHQVTQMGQEVILRCVPISNHLYFYWYRQILGQKVEFLVSFYNNEISEKSEIFDDQFSVERPDGSNFTLKIRSTKLEDSAMYFCARRSLSGANVLTFGAGSRLTVL.

The V call is TRBV11-2, the J call TRBJ1-5, with TRBD1 matching 7 bases. The length of the CDR3 is 14 residues. Germline V CDR1 and CDR2: SGHAT, FQNNGV. V lost 5 bases, J lost 1 base, and 2 bases stayed unmatched. The CDR3 loop is CASSLGQSNQPQHF. CDR3 nucleotides: TGTGCCAGCAGCCTGGGACAGAGCAATCAGCCCCAGCATTTT.

This clone is a singleton in its sample. The chain employs TRBV14 and TRBJ2-3; no firm D call. V lost 0 bases and J lost 1, with 8 bases in between. Germline V gives CDR1 SGHDN, CDR2 FVKESK. The CDR3 is 15 amino acids. The CDR3 is CASSQETTRTDTQYF. In DNA, the CDR3 is TGTGCCAGCAGCCAAGAGACAACCCGCACAGATACGCAGTATTTT. The full variable domain, rest sourced from reference TRBV14 and TRBJ2-3, is EAGVTQFPSHSVIEKGQTVTLRCDPISGHDNLYWYRRVMGKEIKFLLHFVKESKQDESGMPNNRFLAERTGGTYSTLKVQPAELEDSGVYFCASSQETTRTDTQYFGPGTRLTVL.

This chain joins TRBV5-5 and TRBJ2-4; the D gene is possibly TRBD1 (5 bases). V gave up 3 bases and J gave up 8 bases, with 21 bases separating them. The CDR3 is made up of 16 amino acids. Germline V gene data show CDR1 as SGHKS and CDR2 as YYEKEE (reference sequence). The chain's CDR3 is CASSSQGRVGLDIQYF. CDR3 nucleotide sequence: TGTGCCAGCAGCTCGCAGGGCAGGGTAGGGTTGGACATTCAGTACTTC.

The gene calls are TRBV19 and TRBJ1-1; D ambiguous. The CDR3 is made up of 13 amino acids. Germline CDR1 is LNHDA and CDR2 is SQIVND (reference sequence). Trimming took 5 bases from V and 0 from J, leaving 7 bases between them. CDR3 DNA sequence: TGTGCCAGTAGTCCAGTTTTGAACACTGAAGCTTTCTTT. This encodes CASSPVLNTEAFF.

This rearrangement joins TRBV7-2 to TRBJ1-3, with unresolved D. This CDR3 is built from 13 residues. Germline CDR1 is SGHTA and CDR2 is FQGNSA. V was pared by 5 bases and J by 3 bases, with 8 bases between. CDR3 protein: CASSPTGGNTIYF. The DNA of the CDR3 is TGTGCCAGCAGCCCGACTGGTGGAAACACCATATATTTT.

V gene TRBV9 combines with J gene TRBJ1-2; perhaps TRBD1 as D (5 bases). The V end lost 0 bases, the J end lost 5 bases, and 11 bases lay between the germline ends. Germline V CDR1 and CDR2: SGDLS, YYNGEE. This CDR3 contains 14 residues. In DNA form, the CDR3 reads TGTGCCAGCAGCGTAGCTAGTACAGGATATGGCTACACCTTC. This codes for CASSVASTGYGYTF. The complete variable domain, with remaining parts taken from reference TRBV9 and TRBJ1-2, reads DSGVTQTPKHLITATGQRVTLRCSPRSGDLSVYWYQQSLDQGLQFLIQYYNGEERAKGNILERFSAQQFPDLHSELNLSSLELGDSALYFCASSVASTGYGYTFGSGTRLTVV.

The J gene is TRBJ1-1, the V gene TRBV28; D ambiguous. Per germline, CDR1 MDHEN and CDR2 SYDVKM. There are 13 residues in the CDR3. The V end was cut by 3 bases, the J end by 1 base, with 6 bases between. As DNA, the CDR3 is TGTGCCAGCAGTTTTGGAGAGAACACTGAAGCTTTCTTT. This gives the protein CASSFGENTEAFF.

V is TRBV11-2 and J is TRBJ2-7; D is perhaps TRBD2 (5 bases). This CDR3 is 15 amino acids long. V lost 4 bases to trimming and J lost 3 bases, with 16 bases between them. Germline CDR1 and CDR2: SGHAT and FQNNGV. As DNA, the CDR3 is TGTGCCAGCAGCTCCCGGACTTCGCTAAACTACGAGCAGTACTTC. Its translation is CASSSRTSLNYEQYF. The whole variable domain, filled in from reference TRBV11-2 and TRBJ2-7, reads EAGVAQSPRYKIIEKRQSVAFWCNPISGHATLYWYQQILGQGPKLLIQFQNNGVVDDSQLPKDRFSAERLKGVDSTLKIQPAKLEDSAVYLCASSSRTSLNYEQYFGPGTRLTVT.

V gene TRBV7-6 combines with J gene TRBJ1-1; weak D call: TRBD1 (5 bases). Trimming took 1 base from V and 3 from J, leaving 9 bases between them. This CDR3 has 14 amino acids. The germline V gene has CDR1 SGHVS and CDR2 FNYEAQ. Here the CDR3 reads CASSLGRGDTEAFF. CDR3 in DNA: TGTGCCAGCAGCTTAGGGCGGGGGGACACTGAAGCTTTCTTT.

The rearrangement links TRBV5-8 to TRBJ1-5, with TRBD1 matching 9 bases. Looked up from germline, CDR1 is SGHTS and CDR2 is YDEGEE. V dropped 5 bases and J dropped 7; count of bases not matched to a gene: 13. The CDR3 is 16 amino acids. The CDR3 sequence: CASRFDRDRVRQPQHF. DNA for the CDR3: TGTGCCAGCAGGTTTGACCGGGACAGGGTGCGACAGCCCCAGCATTTT.

The chain carries TRBV20-1 and TRBJ1-1; TRBD1 matches 9 bases. J gave up 10 bases and V 5 bases, and 2 bases lay outside the gene matches. The CDR3 is 10 amino acids. The germline CDR1 and CDR2 sequences are DFQATT and SNEGSKA (reference sequence). The CDR3 coding sequence is TGCAGTGCTTCGGACAGGGGAGCTTTCTTT. Translation gives CSASDRGAFF.

This rearrangement joins TRBV6-1 to TRBJ1-5; 7 positions agree with TRBD1. J gave up 6 bases and V 8 bases, and 7 bases lay outside the gene matches. There are 13 residues in the CDR3. CDR1 and CDR2 (germline): MNHNS, SASEGT. The CDR3 spells CASLRQGGQPQHF. CDR3 DNA: TGTGCCAGCCTGCGGCAGGGGGGTCAGCCCCAGCATTTT.

The rearrangement links TRBV28 to TRBJ1-2; TRBD1 aligns across 9 bases. Germline CDR1 reads MDHEN; CDR2 reads SYDVKM. The CDR3 length is 17 residues. After removal of 5 bases from V and 1 base from J, the junction contained 11 bases not matched to a gene. CDR3 nucleotide sequence: TGTGCCAGCAGTCCTTGGGACAGGGCCAACAATAACTATGGCTACACCTTC. This translates into CASSPWDRANNNYGYTF.

The chain carries TRBV9 and TRBJ2-5; D is possibly TRBD2 (6 bases). The germline V gene has CDR1 SGDLS and CDR2 YYNGEE. There are 14 residues in the CDR3. Trimming left V 3 bases short and J 2 bases short, with 11 bases between. The CDR3: CASSAGSRQETQYF. In nucleotides, the CDR3 is TGTGCCAGCAGCGCCGGGAGCAGACAAGAGACCCAGTACTTC.

The chain combines TRBV15 with TRBJ1-5; no clear D. V was clipped by 1 base and J by 7 bases, with 8 bases between them. The CDR3 spans 13 residues. CDR1 is LNHNV, CDR2 YYDKDF, per germline (reference sequence). CDR3 coding DNA: TGTGCCACCAGCAGAGCGGAGCGGCAGCCCCAGCATTTT. Translated: CATSRAERQPQHF.

The J gene is TRBJ2-1, the V gene TRBV25-1; D is unresolved. Per germline, CDR1 MGHDK and CDR2 SYGVNS. The CDR3 spans 12 residues. Between the trimmed V and J ends, which lost 2 bases and 5 bases, there was a span of 4 bases. CDR3 coding DNA: TGTGCCAGCAGTGAACCCAACAATGAGCAGTTCTTC. Its protein product is CASSEPNNEQFF.

V usage is TRBV14 and J usage is TRBJ2-5; 7 nucleotides match TRBD2. The germline gives CDR1 SGHDN, CDR2 FVKESK. This CDR3 has 15 amino acids. The trim removed 1 base at V and 5 bases at J, leaving 7 bases unmatched. The CDR3 coding sequence is TGTGCCAGCAGCCAAGTAGGAGCGGGGCGGGAGACCCAGTACTTC. Translation: CASSQVGAGRETQYF. Full variable domain (outside the CDR3, taken from reference TRBV14 and TRBJ2-5): EAGVTQFPSHSVIEKGQTVTLRCDPISGHDNLYWYRRVMGKEIKFLLHFVKESKQDESGMPNNRFLAERTGGTYSTLKVQPAELEDSGVYFCASSQVGAGRETQYFGPGTRLLVL.

V gene TRBV6-4 combines with J gene TRBJ2-7; 8 bases are a match to TRBD2. The CDR3 sequence is 16 residues long. J gave up 3 bases and V 4 bases, and 11 bases lay outside the gene matches. From germline, CDR1 is MRHNA and CDR2 SNTAGT. The CDR3 DNA follows: TGTGCCAGCAGTGCGCTCGACGGGACTAGGGACTACGAGCAGTACTTC. This encodes CASSALDGTRDYEQYF.

This clone turned up a few times. This chain uses TRBV11-2 with TRBJ2-7; TRBD2 aligns across 10 bases. This CDR3 has 14 residues. Germline CDR1 SGHAT, CDR2 FQNNGV. V was pared by 5 bases and J by 1 base, with 2 bases of the junction left unmatched. CDR3 sequence (DNA): TGTGCCAGCAGCGGGACTAGCGCTTCCTACGAGCAGTACTTC. Protein product: CASSGTSASYEQYF.

This clone appeared once. The J gene is TRBJ2-2, the V gene TRBV30, with 14 bases fitting TRBD2. Germline V gene data show CDR1 as GTSNPN and CDR2 as SVGIG (reference sequence). V shed 3 bases, J shed 2 bases, and the junction held 5 bases outside the gene matches. The CDR3 length is 17 residues. For the CDR3, the DNA is TGTGCCTGGAGCGAGGGACTAGCGGGAGTCAACACCGGGGAGCTGTTTTTT. Its protein is CAWSEGLAGVNTGELFF.

The V and J genes are TRBV7-9 and TRBJ2-1, with TRBD2 identical over 7 bases. Germline V lookup: CDR1 SEHNR, CDR2 FQNEAQ (reference sequence). V trimming: 4 bases; J trimming: 8 bases; junction bases outside the gene matches: 11. This CDR3 contains 15 residues. CDR3 sequence reads: CASSYPWGGYDEQFF. The CDR3, as DNA: TGTGCCAGCAGCTATCCGTGGGGGGGGTACGATGAGCAGTTCTTC.

The J gene is TRBJ1-2, the V gene TRBV19; 7 bases match TRBD1. This CDR3 spans 15 amino acids. Trimming removed 6 bases from V and 4 bases from J; junction bases left unmatched: 11. The germline V gene has CDR1 LNHDA and CDR2 SQIVND (reference sequence). CDR3 region: CASRTSGTAVYGYTF. For the CDR3, the DNA is TGTGCCAGTAGAACCTCCGGGACAGCAGTCTATGGCTACACCTTC.

This clone was detected only once. This rearrangement joins TRBV25-1 to TRBJ2-7; the match to TRBD1 covers 9 bases. The germline V gene encodes CDR1 MGHDK and CDR2 SYGVNS. With 4 bases clipped from V and 3 bases from J, the junction kept 4 bases outside the gene matches. CDR3 size: 14 residues. The CDR3 is CASSAPGQGYEQYF. Written as DNA, the CDR3 is TGTGCCAGCAGTGCTCCGGGACAGGGCTACGAGCAGTACTTC.

The chain combines TRBV30 with TRBJ2-7; tentative D call: TRBD2 (7 bases). The ends were cut back, 0 bases at V and 6 bases at J, with 18 bases in the middle. The CDR3 is made up of 15 amino acids. Germline CDR1 and CDR2: GTSNPN and SVGIG (reference sequence). In DNA form, the CDR3 reads TGTGCCTGGAGTGTGGGCGGGGGCTATGACCGCGAGCAGTACTTC. Residues: CAWSVGGGYDREQYF.